The 24 T cell receptor beta chains below all came from one sample that was sequenced in a study of spatial heterogeneity in lung cancer. Time point of the sample: sample taken at primary tumor resection. Whole RNA, which was extracted from tumor, nontumor lung tissue or frozen PBMC, was sequenced without any cell sorting. TCRdb passed the 5' RACE reads through MiXCR, listing each CDR3 protein once. The sample has around 19,000 distinct CDR3 sequences, roughly a fifth seen once. Sample: PBMCs, taken at surgery. The receptors derive from a female donor with early-stage non-small cell lung cancer.

This clonotype was seen ten or more times. The gene calls are TRBV18 and TRBJ1-5; possibly TRBD1 for D (5 bases). Germline lookup yields CDR1 KGHSH and CDR2 LQKENI. The length of the CDR3 is 14 residues. V dropped 2 bases and J dropped 6 bases, with 11 bases sitting between them. DNA of the CDR3: TGTGCCAGCTCACCAGGGGGATCGATTCAGCCCCAGCATTTT. Translated, it gives CASSPGGSIQPQHF.

In its sample, this clonotype ranks as medium-sized. The CDR3 region has the DNA TGTGCCAGCAGCGCACAGGGGGCCAAAAACATTCAGTACTTC. It specifies CASSAQGAKNIQYF. This chain uses TRBV6-5 with TRBJ2-4, with 7 bases matching TRBD1. The V gene end was trimmed by 6 bases and the J gene end by 1 base; junction bases not matched to a gene: 3. This CDR3 has 14 amino acids. Germline values: CDR1 MNHEY, CDR2 SVGAGI.

This clonotype showed up many times. The V call is TRBV7-2, the J call TRBJ2-2, with 7 nucleotides matching TRBD1. Per the germline V gene, CDR1 is SGHTA and CDR2 is FQGNSA. Losses at the gene ends were 1 base for V and 5 bases for J; bases not matched to a gene: 4. The CDR3 has 15 amino acids. CDR3 sequence reads: CASSLGATGTGELFF. The CDR3, as DNA: TGTGCCAGCAGCTTAGGTGCGACAGGGACCGGGGAGCTGTTTTTT.

This clonotype was recorded at least ten times. This chain joins TRBV4-2 and TRBJ2-2; D is ambiguous. Deletions cut 5 bases from V and 6 bases from J, with 22 bases between. This CDR3 is 17 amino acids long. CDR1 is LGHNA and CDR2 is YNFKEQ in the germline V gene. This CDR3 reads CASSVYSSGQGSGELFF. The CDR3 DNA reads TGTGCCAGCAGCGTATACTCGTCCGGCCAAGGATCCGGGGAGCTGTTTTTT.

This clonotype was counted many times. The chain recombines TRBV18 with TRBJ2-3; TRBD2 might be the D (6 bases). With 1 base removed from V and 6 bases from J, the gap between germline ends came to 17 bases. Germline CDR1 is KGHSH and CDR2 is LQKENI. The CDR3 runs 16 residues. This CDR3 reads CASSPHLGGVDDTQYF. The CDR3 DNA is TGTGCCAGCTCACCACATCTCGGAGGGGTTGACGATACGCAGTATTTT.

This clonotype was seen repeatedly, ten times or more. The chain couples TRBV28 to TRBJ2-7; TRBD1 agrees at 9 bases. V dropped 0 bases and J dropped 2; count of bases not matched to a gene: 11. The CDR3 spans 18 residues. Germline V gene data show CDR1 as MDHEN and CDR2 as SYDVKM. The CDR3 here is CASSLWDRGGEVPYEQYF. The CDR3 DNA reads as TGTGCCAGCAGTTTATGGGACAGGGGAGGGGAGGTCCCCTACGAGCAGTACTTC. The full variable domain, its missing parts supplied by reference TRBV28 and TRBJ2-7, is DVKVTQSSRYLVKRTGEKVFLECVQDMDHENMFWYRQDPGLGLRLIYFSYDVKMKEKGDIPEGYSVSREKKERFSLILESASTNQTSMYLCASSLWDRGGEVPYEQYFGPGTRLTVT.

The V call is TRBV20-1, the J call TRBJ2-3; D uncertain. The CDR3 covers 14 residues. Trimming pared 1 base from V and 5 bases from J, leaving 13 bases between. The germline V gene encodes CDR1 DFQATT and CDR2 SNEGSKA (reference sequence). CDR3 protein: CSARGPKARDTQYF. CDR3 DNA sequence: TGCAGTGCTAGAGGACCAAAAGCTAGAGATACGCAGTATTTT.

The chain carries TRBV7-2 and TRBJ2-2; D is unresolved. Trimming took 3 bases from V and 4 from J, leaving 12 bases between them. The CDR3 has 15 amino acids. Germline V CDR1 and CDR2: SGHTA, FQGNSA. CDR3 nucleotides: TGTGCCAGCAGCTTGGCCGAGGCCGGCACCGGGGAGCTGTTTTTT. Encoded protein: CASSLAEAGTGELFF. Full variable domain (outside the CDR3, taken from reference TRBV7-2 and TRBJ2-2): GAGVSQSPSNKVTEKGKDVELRCDPISGHTALYWYRQSLGQGLEFLIYFQGNSAPDKSGLPSDRFSAERTGGSVSTLTIQRTQQEDSAVYLCASSLAEAGTGELFFGEGSRLTVL.

This clonotype was seen at least ten times. The rearrangement links TRBV19 to TRBJ1-1, with unresolved D. The CDR3 runs to 14 residues. Trimming took 7 bases from V and 1 from J, leaving 13 bases between them. CDR1 LNHDA and CDR2 SQIVND come from the germline V gene (reference sequence). The CDR3 DNA follows: TGTGCCAGTACCAATGGGCCCGAGAACACTGAAGCTTTCTTT. It specifies CASTNGPENTEAFF.

This clonotype was detected only a few times. Since a much larger clone is just one base distant, this may be a read error. This chain links TRBV15 with TRBJ2-2; the match to TRBD2 covers 9 bases. From germline, CDR1 is LNHNV and CDR2 YYDKDF (reference sequence). This CDR3 comprises 18 residues. V was clipped by 2 bases and J by 5 bases; unmatched bases: 12. The DNA for the CDR3 is TGTGCCACCAGCAGATCCGTTGGCGGGAGGGTCGGTACCGGGGAGCTGTTTTTT. Protein: CATSRSVGGRVGTGELFF.

The chain uses TRBV12-3 or TRBV12-4 and TRBJ2-7, with D perhaps TRBD2 (5 bases). The CDR3 is made up of 14 amino acids. V was shortened by 4 bases and J by 0 bases, with 10 bases between the two germline ends. The CDR3 protein is CASSYQRSSYEQYF. Written as DNA, the CDR3 is TGTGCCAGCAGTTATCAGCGGAGCTCCTACGAGCAGTACTTC.

The chain carries TRBV5-8 and TRBJ2-2; D assignment may be TRBD1 or TRBD2 (6 bases each). CDR1 is SGHTS, CDR2 YDEGEE, per germline. V lost 6 bases and J lost 0, with 12 bases in between. The CDR3 sequence is 15 residues long. The CDR3 here is CASIRRGPNTGELFF. CDR3 sequence (DNA): TGTGCCAGCATCCGACGGGGGCCGAACACCGGGGAGCTGTTTTTT. Together with reference TRBV5-8 and TRBJ2-2, the CDR3 gives the full variable domain: EAGVTQSPTHLIKTRGQQATLRCSPISGHTSVYWYQQALGLGLQFLLWYDEGEERNRGNFPPRFSGRQFPNYSSELNVNALELEDSALYLCASIRRGPNTGELFFGEGSRLTVL.

This clonotype came up many times. The genes are TRBV10-1 and TRBJ1-2; D is ambiguous. Germline-derived CDR1 and CDR2 are WNHNN and SYGVQD (reference sequence). This CDR3 has 14 residues. Between the trimmed V and J ends, which lost 10 bases and 8 bases, there was a span of 23 bases. The CDR3 DNA reads TGCGCCACCCCTCATCGGACTCAACTGGGGGGCTACACCTTC. It codes for CATPHRTQLGGYTF.

This clonotype has ten or more counts. The chain links TRBV29-1 to TRBJ2-3; weak D call: TRBD2 (6 bases). The germline gives CDR1 SQVTM, CDR2 ANQGSEA. This CDR3 has 14 amino acids. V gave up 2 bases and J gave up 6 bases, with 15 bases separating them. The CDR3 spells CSVERLVGRDTQYF. The CDR3, as DNA: TGCAGCGTTGAAAGACTAGTGGGCAGGGATACGCAGTATTTT.

This clonotype was seen repeatedly, ten times or more. This chain uses TRBV7-2 with TRBJ2-3, with TRBD1 as a possible D gene (6 bases). The V gene's germline CDR1 is SGHTA and CDR2 FQGNSA. V was pared by 5 bases and J by 3 bases, with 21 bases between. The CDR3 length is 17 residues. CDR3: CASSLIQGLRGTDTQYF. The CDR3 DNA reads TGTGCCAGCAGCCTAATACAGGGCTTAAGGGGGACAGATACGCAGTATTTT.

The V call is TRBV14, the J call TRBJ1-1; no reliable D call. V was cut by 4 bases and J by 6 bases, with 15 bases left in between. The CDR3 extends over 14 amino acids. CDR1 SGHDN and CDR2 FVKESK come from the germline V gene. This CDR3 is CASSLDPARPEAFF. Written as DNA, the CDR3 is TGTGCCAGCAGCCTGGACCCAGCGCGGCCTGAAGCTTTCTTT.

The table lists this clonotype with many counts. CDR3 protein: CASSQNRGRDEQYF. CDR3 bases: TGTGCCAGCAGCCAAAACAGGGGCAGGGACGAGCAGTACTTC. The chain uses TRBV7-2 and TRBJ2-7; 7 nucleotides agree with TRBD1. The trim removed 5 bases at V and 5 bases at J, leaving 9 bases unmatched. This CDR3 contains 14 residues. In germline, CDR1 is SGHTA, CDR2 FQGNSA.

The chain carries TRBV12-3 or TRBV12-4 and TRBJ1-4, with 7 bases identical to TRBD1. This CDR3 is built from 12 residues. The trim removed 3 bases at V and 8 bases at J, leaving 0 bases unmatched. This CDR3 reads CASSFRGEKLFF. CDR3 in DNA: TGTGCCAGCAGTTTCAGGGGGGAAAAACTGTTTTTT.

The chain couples TRBV28 to TRBJ1-2; unclear D gene. The CDR3 covers 14 residues. V gave up 6 bases and J gave up 2 bases, with 13 bases separating them. Looked up from germline, CDR1 is MDHEN and CDR2 is SYDVKM. This CDR3 is CASSIGVQNYGYTF. The CDR3 bases are TGTGCCAGCAGCATTGGGGTACAGAACTATGGCTACACCTTC.

This clonotype has ten or more counts. The DNA for the CDR3 is TGTGCCAGCAGTCCCCCGACTAGCGGGGATGCGCAGTATTTT. It translates to CASSPPTSGDAQYF. The chain recombines TRBV6-5 with TRBJ2-3, with 11 bases identical to TRBD2. V lost 5 bases, J lost 10 bases, and 8 bases stayed unmatched. The CDR3 contains 14 residues. Germline CDR1 is MNHEY and CDR2 is SVGAGI.

V is TRBV7-2 and J is TRBJ1-3; D not resolved. Germline V gene sequence: CDR1 SGHTA, CDR2 FQGNSA. The CDR3 spans 15 residues. The V gene lost 5 bases and the J gene lost 0 bases, with 11 bases spanning the gap. CDR3 residues: CASSPNEGSGNTIYF. CDR3 DNA: TGTGCCAGCAGCCCTAACGAGGGCTCTGGAAACACCATATATTTT.

The chain links TRBV7-6 to TRBJ2-7; the match to TRBD2 covers 12 bases. V shed 3 bases and J 4 bases; nucleotides not matched to a gene: 10. Germline V lookup: CDR1 SGHVS, CDR2 FNYEAQ. This CDR3 contains 17 residues. The CDR3 bases are TGTGCCAGCAGCTTTTCACTAGCGGGGGGTTACCTTTACGAGCAGTACGTC. Residues: CASSFSLAGGYLYEQYV.

This clonotype has at least ten counts. The gene calls are TRBV20-1 and TRBJ2-2; 8 bases fit TRBD1. CDR3 length: 14 amino acids. V gave up 4 bases and J gave up 2 bases; unmatched junction bases: 3. The germline V gene has CDR1 DFQATT and CDR2 SNEGSKA (reference sequence). CDR3 DNA sequence: TGCAGTGCTAAAACAGGGGGTAACACCGGGGAGCTGTTTTTT. As protein: CSAKTGGNTGELFF.

The table lists this clonotype with many counts. This chain uses TRBV7-8 with TRBJ2-3; D is uncertain. V gave up 1 base and J gave up 1 base, with 6 bases separating them. Germline CDR1 is SGHVS and CDR2 is FQNEAQ. The CDR3 runs 14 residues. The CDR3 is CASSLVWGTDTQYF. Here the CDR3 DNA reads TGTGCCAGCAGCTTAGTCTGGGGCACAGATACGCAGTATTTT.